This T cell receptor (beta chain) is from a study of cytomegalovirus exposure and HLA in healthy donors. Study results and caveats: TCR beta V- and J-gene trimming was later associated with a missense DCLRE1C variant.

CDR1 MGHRA and CDR2 YSYEKL come from the germline V gene. This CDR3 comprises 16 residues. Trimming took 3 bases from V and 7 from J; bases not matched to a gene: 10. The PCR was carried out with 60 Vbeta primers and 13 Jbeta primers. TCRdb's table, derived via immunoSEQ multiplex PCR, lists solely in-frame clones and lacks some. Of about 150,000 clones listed, more than 9.5% are singletons. In this sample, this clone turned up a few times. What it recognizes is unknown. The sequence derives from a man aged 45-60 years in good health and CMV-seronegative. The rearrangement uses TRBV4-1 and TRBJ2-7; 12 bases match TRBD1. Sequenced input: PBMCs. The CDR3 is CASSHSGRDRGLEQYF. Here the CDR3 DNA reads TGCGCCAGCAGCCATTCCGGTCGGGACAGGGGGCTAGAGCAGTACTTC.